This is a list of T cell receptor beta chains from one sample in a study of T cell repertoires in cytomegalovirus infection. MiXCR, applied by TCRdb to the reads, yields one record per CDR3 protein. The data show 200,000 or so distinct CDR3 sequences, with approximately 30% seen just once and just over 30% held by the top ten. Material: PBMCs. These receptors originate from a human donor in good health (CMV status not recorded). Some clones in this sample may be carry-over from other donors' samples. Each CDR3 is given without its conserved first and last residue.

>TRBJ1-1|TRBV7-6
ASSFGGTSTEAF
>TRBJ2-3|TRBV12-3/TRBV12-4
ASSPESRTDTQY
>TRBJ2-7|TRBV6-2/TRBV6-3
ASSKTGTNPYEQY
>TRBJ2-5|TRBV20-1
SARDWRSGDREETQY
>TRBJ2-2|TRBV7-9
ASRRPARGIFTGELF
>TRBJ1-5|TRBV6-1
ASRSTGIRDQPQH
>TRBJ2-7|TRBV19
ASSPRALDEQY
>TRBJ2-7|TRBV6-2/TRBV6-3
ATSRGGTAREQY
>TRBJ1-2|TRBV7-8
ASRTASNYGYT
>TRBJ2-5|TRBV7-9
ASSLASLAGAEETQY